The TCR beta chain described here comes from a study of T-cell reconstitution after alpha-beta-depleted transplantation in children (dated by TCRdb to the mid-2010s). Describing the broader study: The study quantitatively tracked T-cell immune reconstitution after TCRalphabeta/CD19-depleted allogeneic hematopoietic cell transplantation in children using TCR repertoire profiling.

What the study reported, not specific to this receptor: About two months after transplant, the apparently early recovery of alphabetaT-cell counts reportedly depended on just several hundred clones that had expanded rapidly and came from non-depleted graft cells. In some patients, the high TCRbeta diversity seen at day 60 was put down to recipient T cells and intrathymic progenitors that had survived conditioning. Over the following months the frequencies of hyperexpanded clones went down, and after one year T-cell counts and TCRbeta diversity were mostly credited to newly produced T cells.

Library creation used PCR. The run used an Illumina HiSeq 2500. TCR library preparation used molecular barcoding, with unique molecular identifiers applied to normalize quantification of the TCRbeta repertoire. TCRdb reworked the public reads: Q25 trimming with fastp, MiXCR clone assembly, productive beta chains retained. Rows matching on CDR3 protein sequence are summarized as one entry with the most common DNA and genes. The sample table lists roughly 790,000 distinct CDR3 sequences, roughly 16% of them with a count of one. Clones ranked in the top ten supply roughly 5% of the sample. The germline V gene specifies MDHEN as CDR1 and SYDVKM as CDR2. Trimming takes 6 bases from V and 0 bases from J, and the germline ends sit 16 bases apart. The CDR3 has 16 amino acids, counting the end cysteine and phenylalanine. Only the CDR3 part of the read is kept: 48 bases, read in frame from the first base. The intended sense of this specimen's treatment or condition label: allogeneic hematopoietic cell transplantation with graft depleted of TCRalphabeta T cells and CD19 B cells. The children who served as transplant recipients had been given grafts of TCRalphabeta/CD19-depleted allogeneic hematopoietic cells.

Only a few counts were recorded for this clonotype. It has no known antigen specificity. One base away there is no much larger clone; base qualities are not given. This TCR came from a male patient younger than 18 who had a stem cell transplant for acute lymphoblastic leukemia, so the T cells may come from the graft donor. Sequences were derived from PBMCs, mostly from graft donor cells, sampled 360 days after TCRalphabeta/CD19-depleted stem cell transplant. The sequence joins TRBV28 to TRBJ2-3; the D gene cannot be resolved reliably. The CDR3 in this case is CASSSLLTTSTDTQYF. DNA sequence: TGTGCCAGCAGCTCCCTCCTAACGACTAGCACAGATACGCAGTATTTT.